This T cell receptor (beta chain) was retrieved from a study of identical twins listed by TCRdb under 2016. As for the study more broadly: To test whether fetal clonotypes persist, this study deep-sequenced TCR alpha and beta repertoires from monozygotic twins, from unrelated adults of various ages, and from cord blood. To rule out contamination, the twin experiments were replicated at different times with different library preparation protocols. Study-wide conclusions, independent of this receptor: Fewer insertions were carried by abundant cord blood beta clonotypes, a similar but weaker trend appeared in young adult naive repertoires, and no such trend appeared in memory repertoires. Because the same donors could not be followed over many years, the conclusions depended on cross-sectional statistical analysis. Out-of-frame TCR alpha sharing in monozygotic twins was systematically underestimated by recombination models, whereas sharing between unrelated individuals was in agreement with the recombination models. Out-of-frame TCR alpha sequences shared between twins showed an excess of low generation-probability sequences compared with coincidental sharing between unrelated individuals. In beta out-of-frame sequences, excess twin sharing was weaker, because having fewer shared sequences lowered the signal-to-noise ratio. Invariant T cells such as MAIT and iNKT could partly confound zero-insertion analyses, although diverse VJ usage argued against such confounding for most clonotypes.

The germline V and J ends show losses of 5 bases and 6 bases respectively, and no gene match explains 12 bases of the junction. Measured from the cysteine to the phenylalanine, the CDR3 is 15 residues long. The entry retains the CDR3 DNA only, 45 bases that are in frame from base 1. The germline V gene (reference sequence) gives CDR1 as SEHNR and CDR2 as FQNEAQ. Libraries were constructed by 5' RACE. The sample was run on an Illumina HiSeq 2000. A universal primer binding site was introduced by template switching, and a unique molecular identifier was present in the final cDNA, enabling accurate counting of TCR cDNA molecules. First-strand cDNA for TCR alpha and beta chains was synthesized from specific primers in the conserved constant-segment region. To control for contamination, each cDNA library was double barcoded with a SMART-Mk sample barcode plus Illumina barcodes. TruSeq adapter sequences, together with Illumina sample barcodes, were added in two successive PCR steps. TCR alpha and beta cDNA libraries were sequenced on the Illumina HiSeq platform with custom primers. Turning to the authors' computational methods: Unique molecular identifiers were extracted from raw reads with MiGEC, and CDR3 positions were determined with MiXCR. For each individual, recombination models were inferred using an EM algorithm with the repgenHMM and IGoR tools. The tcR package in R was used for shared clonotype analysis, with sharing normalized by the product of cloneset sizes. To study raw recombination without the effects of thymic and clonal selection, out-of-frame nonproductive sequences were analyzed. TCRdb handled the public reads itself, with Q25 trimming in fastp and clone calling in MiXCR, and kept productive beta chains. Entries are consolidated by CDR3 protein sequence, retaining the most common genes and DNA. TCRdb's processing, not the authors', yielded these V and J calls. Counted in this sample were under 1 million distinct CDR3 sequences; over 9% of them appeared once. 1.5% to 2% of the sample lies in the top ten.

This clonotype was seen a handful of times. What this receptor recognizes is not known. No base quality information exists; no much larger clone differs at one position. Only healthy Caucasian donors were included. The twin cohort comprised three pairs of female monozygotic twins, all aged roughly 18 to 29 years. Peripheral blood mononuclear cells were used as the source from which RNA for TCR libraries was isolated. These data were also filed under a second study, of yellow fever vaccine responses in identical twins. As the second publication notes: According to the authors, in identical twins the way T cells responded to vaccination appeared partly convergent and partly personalized. In the study, vaccine-responding T cell clones were precisely tracked in identical twins.

The receptor's source is a woman aged 18-29 years in good health. The sequence joins TRBV7-9 to TRBJ1-2, and 7 junctional nucleotides match TRBD1. The sample taken for sequencing was PBMCs. This receptor has the CDR3 CASSLDLGQIDGYTF. In nucleotide form, the sequence is TGTGCCAGCAGCCTAGACCTGGGACAGATAGATGGCTACACCTTC.